The T cell receptor beta chain described here comes from a study of T cell clonality in common variable immunodeficiency. About this clone: The antigen remains undetermined. The missing CDR3 end, 3 residues past where the read stops, is filled in from the germline J gene.

Equal genomic DNA amounts from CVID and control samples were sequenced. Using immunoSEQ multiplex PCR, the repertoire was profiled, and TCRdb retains in-frame clones only, with some absent. The specimen has 9,500 to 15,000 clones, none found just once. Germline V gene data show CDR1 as SEHNR and CDR2 as FQNEAQ (reference sequence). The V and J ends lost 5 bases and 1 base respectively, with 11 bases between them. CDR3 length: 14 residues. Study-wide results and limits: CVID subjects shared fewer TCRbeta clones than healthy controls did. In common variable immunodeficiency, TCR beta chains reportedly carried fewer deletions and N-nucleotide insertions.

Patients and controls were mostly of Caucasian heritage. The V and J genes are TRBV7-9 and TRBJ1-1, with TRBD1 as a possible D gene (6 bases). The sequence was collected from a human donor with common variable immunodeficiency. Sequencing was done on a sample of peripheral blood mononuclear cells. Incomplete CDR3 DNA: TGTGCCAGCAGCACAGAGGGGGAGAACACTGAA. It encodes CASSTEGENTE. The full CDR3 protein is CASSTEGENTEAFF.